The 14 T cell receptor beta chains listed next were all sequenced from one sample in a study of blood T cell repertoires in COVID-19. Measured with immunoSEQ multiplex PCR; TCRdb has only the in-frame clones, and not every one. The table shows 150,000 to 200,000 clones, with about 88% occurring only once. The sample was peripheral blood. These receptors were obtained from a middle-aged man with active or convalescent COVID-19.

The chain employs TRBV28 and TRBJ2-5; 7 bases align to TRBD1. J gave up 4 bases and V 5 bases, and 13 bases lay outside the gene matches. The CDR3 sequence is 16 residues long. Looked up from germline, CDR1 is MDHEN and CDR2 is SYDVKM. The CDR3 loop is CASSPRTGGRRETQYF. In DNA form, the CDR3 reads TGTGCCAGCAGTCCCCGGACAGGCGGACGAAGAGAGACCCAGTACTTC.

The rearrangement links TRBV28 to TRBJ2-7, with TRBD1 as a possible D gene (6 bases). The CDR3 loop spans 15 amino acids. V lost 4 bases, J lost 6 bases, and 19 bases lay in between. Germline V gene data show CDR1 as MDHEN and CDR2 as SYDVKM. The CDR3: CASSSKATYRAEQYF. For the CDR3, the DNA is TGTGCCAGCAGTTCCAAGGCTACCTACAGGGCCGAGCAGTACTTC. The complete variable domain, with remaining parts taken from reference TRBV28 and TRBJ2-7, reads DVKVTQSSRYLVKRTGEKVFLECVQDMDHENMFWYRQDPGLGLRLIYFSYDVKMKEKGDIPEGYSVSREKKERFSLILESASTNQTSMYLCASSSKATYRAEQYFGPGTRLTVT.

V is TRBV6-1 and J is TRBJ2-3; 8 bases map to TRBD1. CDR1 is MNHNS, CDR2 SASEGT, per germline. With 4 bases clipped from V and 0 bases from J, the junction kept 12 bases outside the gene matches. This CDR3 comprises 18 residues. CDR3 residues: CASSGRAGGSTSTDTQYF. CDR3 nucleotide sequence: TGTGCCAGCAGTGGTCGGGCAGGGGGCTCTACTAGCACAGATACGCAGTATTTT.

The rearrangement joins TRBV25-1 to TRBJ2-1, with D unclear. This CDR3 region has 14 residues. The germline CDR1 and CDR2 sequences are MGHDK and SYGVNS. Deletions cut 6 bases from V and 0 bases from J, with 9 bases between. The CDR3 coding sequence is TGTGCCAGCAGACAGTTAAGCTCCTACAATGAGCAGTTCTTC. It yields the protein CASRQLSSYNEQFF.

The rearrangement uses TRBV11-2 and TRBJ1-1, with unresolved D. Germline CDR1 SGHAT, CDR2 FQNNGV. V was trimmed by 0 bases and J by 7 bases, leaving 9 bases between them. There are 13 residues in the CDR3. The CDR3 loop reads CASSLELAFEAFF. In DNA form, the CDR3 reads TGTGCCAGCAGCTTAGAGTTAGCGTTTGAAGCTTTCTTT.

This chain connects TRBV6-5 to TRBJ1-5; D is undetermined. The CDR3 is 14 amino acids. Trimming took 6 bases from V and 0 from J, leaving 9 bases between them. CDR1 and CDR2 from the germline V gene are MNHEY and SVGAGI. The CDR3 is CASSPTLSNQPQHF. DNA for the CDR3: TGTGCCAGCAGCCCGACACTTAGCAATCAGCCCCAGCATTTT.

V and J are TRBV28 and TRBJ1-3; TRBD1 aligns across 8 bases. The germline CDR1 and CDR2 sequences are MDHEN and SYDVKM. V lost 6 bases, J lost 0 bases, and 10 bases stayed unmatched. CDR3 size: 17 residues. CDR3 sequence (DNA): TGTGCCAGCAGGTTTCTCCGACAGGGGAGCTCTGGAAACACCATATATTTT. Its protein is CASRFLRQGSSGNTIYF.

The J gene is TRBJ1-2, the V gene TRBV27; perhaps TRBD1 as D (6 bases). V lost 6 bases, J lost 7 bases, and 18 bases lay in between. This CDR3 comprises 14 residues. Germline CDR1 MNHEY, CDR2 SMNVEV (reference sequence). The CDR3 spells CASRPLAGATGYTF. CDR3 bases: TGTGCCAGCAGACCTCTAGCGGGGGCGACTGGCTACACCTTC.

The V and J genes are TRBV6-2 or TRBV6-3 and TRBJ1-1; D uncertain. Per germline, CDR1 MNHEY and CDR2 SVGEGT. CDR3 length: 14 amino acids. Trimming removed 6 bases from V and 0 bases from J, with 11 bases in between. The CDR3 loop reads CASSRHSMNTEAFF. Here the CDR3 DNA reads TGTGCCAGCAGCAGACATTCGATGAACACTGAAGCTTTCTTT.

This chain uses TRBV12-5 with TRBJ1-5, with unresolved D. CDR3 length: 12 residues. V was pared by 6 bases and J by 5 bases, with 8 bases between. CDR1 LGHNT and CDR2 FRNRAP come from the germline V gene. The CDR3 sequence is CASGPLDQPQHF. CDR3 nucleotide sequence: TGTGCTAGTGGCCCCCTAGATCAGCCCCAGCATTTT.

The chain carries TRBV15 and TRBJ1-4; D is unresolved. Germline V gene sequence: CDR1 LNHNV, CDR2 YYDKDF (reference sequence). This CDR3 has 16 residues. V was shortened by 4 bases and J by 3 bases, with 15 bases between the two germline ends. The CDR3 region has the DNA TGTGCCACCAGCACGCGAAATCGGGGTCCTAATGAAAAACTGTTTTTT. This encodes CATSTRNRGPNEKLFF.

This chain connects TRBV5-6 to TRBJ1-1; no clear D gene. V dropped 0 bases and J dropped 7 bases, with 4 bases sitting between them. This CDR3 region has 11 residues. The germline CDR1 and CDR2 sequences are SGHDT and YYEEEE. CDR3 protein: CASSLVGEAFF. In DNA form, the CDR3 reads TGTGCCAGCAGCTTGGTCGGTGAAGCTTTCTTT.

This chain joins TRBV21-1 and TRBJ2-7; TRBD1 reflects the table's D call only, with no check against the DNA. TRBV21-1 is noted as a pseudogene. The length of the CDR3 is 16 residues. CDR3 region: CASSKGEVRSSYEQYF. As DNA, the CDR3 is TGTGCCAGCAGCAAAGGAGAAGTCAGGTCGTCCTACGAGCAGTACTTC.

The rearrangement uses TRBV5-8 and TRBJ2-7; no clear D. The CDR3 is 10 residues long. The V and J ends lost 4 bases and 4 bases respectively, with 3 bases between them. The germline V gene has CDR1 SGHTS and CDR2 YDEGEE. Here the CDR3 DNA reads TGTGCCAGCAGCCAATACGAGCAGTACTTC. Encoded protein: CASSQYEQYF.